Each of the 8 T cell receptor beta chains below was sequenced from the same sample in a study of shared clonotypes between healthy human individuals. TCRdb's copy holds only in-frame clones and misses some; the assay was immunoSEQ multiplex PCR. The sample holds about 1.5 million clones, 95% to 99% seen once. What was sequenced was naive CD4+ T cells sorted from blood. The subset here: CD45RA+ positively selected. All receptors come from a man in his thirties or forties in good health.

This clone has a single count. The chain is built from TRBV23-1 and TRBJ2-6; D possibly corresponds to TRBD1 (5 bases). TRBV23-1 carries the ORF label, with uncertain function. There are 15 residues in the CDR3. V gave up 6 bases and J gave up 0 bases, with 9 bases separating them. CDR3: CASRPDSSGANVLTF. The CDR3 nucleotides read TGCGCCAGCAGGCCAGACAGCTCTGGGGCCAACGTCCTGACTTTC.

J is TRBJ2-3 and V is TRBV7-6; TRBD2 aligns across 8 bases. Germline lookup yields CDR1 SGHVS and CDR2 FNYEAQ. This CDR3 is 15 amino acids long. J gave up 3 bases and V 5 bases, and 7 bases lay outside the gene matches. CDR3 sequence: CASSPGGVATDTQYF. The CDR3 bases are TGTGCCAGCAGCCCCGGGGGGGTAGCAACAGATACGCAGTATTTT.

The rearrangement uses TRBV30 and TRBJ2-2; TRBD1 agrees at 7 bases. CDR1 GTSNPN and CDR2 SVGIG come from the germline V gene (reference sequence). The CDR3 length is 13 residues. With 4 bases clipped from V and 7 bases from J, the junction kept 6 bases outside the gene matches. This CDR3 reads CAWNRQGIGELFF. CDR3 sequence (DNA): TGTGCCTGGAATAGACAGGGAATCGGGGAGCTGTTTTTT. Full variable domain (rest looked up from reference TRBV30 and TRBJ2-2): SQTIHQWPATLVQPVGSPLSLECTVEGTSNPNLYWYRQAAGRGLQLLFYSVGIGQISSEVPQNLSASRPQDRQFILSSKKLLLSDSGFYLCAWNRQGIGELFFGEGSRLTVL.

V is TRBV20-1 and J is TRBJ1-1; D is uncertain. Per germline, CDR1 DFQATT and CDR2 SNEGSKA (reference sequence). The CDR3 loop spans 11 amino acids. V was pared by 3 bases and J by 11 bases, with 13 bases between. This CDR3 is CSASRTRKAFF. DNA for the CDR3: TGCAGTGCTAGCCGGACCAGGAAGGCTTTCTTT.

In the case of this clone: At the DNA level, this CDR3 is encoded by other sequences in the same sample as well. V is TRBV11-2 and J is TRBJ2-7; 10 bases match TRBD1. This CDR3 spans 14 amino acids. Germline assignment: CDR1 SGHAT and CDR2 FQNNGV. J lost 5 bases, V lost 4 bases, and 5 bases had no gene match. The CDR3 DNA follows: TGTGCCAGCAGCTCGGACAGGGGGTACCACGAGCAGTACTTC. Amino acid sequence: CASSSDRGYHEQYF.

The V call is TRBV28, the J call TRBJ2-7; D may be TRBD2 (6 bases). This CDR3 region has 14 residues. From germline, CDR1 is MDHEN and CDR2 SYDVKM. The V and J ends lost 5 bases and 4 bases respectively, with 15 bases between them. The DNA of the CDR3 is TGTGCCAGCAGTACGCGGACGGGGGATTACGAGCAGTACTTC. Translation: CASSTRTGDYEQYF. Complete variable domain (other parts from reference TRBV28 and TRBJ2-7): DVKVTQSSRYLVKRTGEKVFLECVQDMDHENMFWYRQDPGLGLRLIYFSYDVKMKEKGDIPEGYSVSREKKERFSLILESASTNQTSMYLCASSTRTGDYEQYFGPGTRLTVT.

This chain connects TRBV5-4 to TRBJ1-5; D is uncertain. The germline V and J ends were trimmed by 1 base and 3 bases, with 14 bases remaining between them. Germline V gene sequence: CDR1 SGHNT, CDR2 YYREEE (reference sequence). This CDR3 spans 16 amino acids. The CDR3 loop is CASSLRSGGNNQPQHF. The CDR3 nucleotides are TGTGCCAGCAGCTTGCGATCCGGAGGGAACAATCAGCCCCAGCATTTT.

The rearrangement joins TRBV28 to TRBJ2-4, with 7 bases matching TRBD1. The V and J ends lost 4 bases and 5 bases, in that order; junction bases with no gene match: 14. Germline V gene sequence: CDR1 MDHEN, CDR2 SYDVKM. This CDR3 has 17 residues. The CDR3 DNA sequence: TGTGCCAGCAGTTCCTTAGGGGGCGGTCTGAGTGAAAACATTCAGTACTTC. This codes for CASSSLGGGLSENIQYF.